The clone carrying this TCR beta chain was observed a few times. These data are taken from a study of blood T cell repertoires in COVID-19. This CDR3 has 11 amino acids. Trimming left V 7 bases short and J 3 bases short, with 6 bases between. Per germline, CDR1 SGHAT and CDR2 FQNNGV. Data came from immunoSEQ multiplex PCR; TCRdb stores just in-frame clones and leaves some out. The sample includes 140,000 or so clones, roughly 81% of them seen just once. The chain uses TRBV11-2 and TRBJ2-5, with D unclear. The clonotype was recovered from a human donor with acute or convalescent COVID-19. The donor label of this sample is uncertain. Sequencing was performed on peripheral blood. This CDR3 reads CASTQKETQYF. The DNA for the CDR3 is TGTGCCAGCACCCAGAAAGAGACCCAGTACTTC.